This T cell receptor beta chain came from a study of identical twins. Study observations and caveats: Alpha sequences that were out-of-frame and twin-shared showed an excess of low generation probability.

MiXCR was run by TCRdb on the 5' RACE reads, yielding one entry per CDR3 protein. The repertoire holds 500,000 or so distinct CDR3 sequences, with about 20% as singletons. With respect to this clonotype: Its specificity is unknown.

This sample was shared with a second study, whose subject was T cells expressing NK-cell markers. That investigation notes: The TCR beta repertoires were obtained from sorted CD3+CD56+NKG2C+, CD3+CD56+NKG2C- and CD3+CD56-NKG2C+ T cells. Out of eight donors sequenced, seven tested HCMV-seropositive and the remaining one seronegative.

The TCR was taken from a woman under 30 in good health. Sequencing input: CD4+ T cells sorted from blood.

The CDR3 loop reads CASSLSVGGREQYF. The CDR3 DNA reads as TGTGCCAGCAGTCTCTCAGTGGGAGGGCGGGAGCAGTACTTC. The J gene is TRBJ2-7, the V gene TRBV6-1; TRBD2 matches 7 bases. The V gene's germline CDR1 is MNHNS and CDR2 SASEGT. The CDR3 covers 14 residues. J was trimmed by 7 bases and V by 5 bases; bases with no gene match: 11.